A selection of T cell receptor beta chains follows, all from one sample in a study of blood T cell repertoires in COVID-19. The repertoire was sequenced with immunoSEQ multiplex PCR; TCRdb's copy has only in-frame clones and lacks some. The data show about 160,000 clones, 85% seen once. Sequencing input: peripheral blood. The source is a human donor with acute or convalescent COVID-19. The donor label of this sample is uncertain. Both conserved end residues are part of each CDR3. The order of the fields is clone size, J gene, V gene, D gene, CDR3 protein, CDR3 DNA. D genes are given only for firm matches. Some rows have no size entry. The others give once, few or many, or a class for an expanded clone.

once | TRBJ1-1 | TRBV25-1 | . | CASSERTSGREAEAFF | TGTGCCAGCAGTGAACGTACTTCGGGACGGGAGGCTGAAGCTTTCTTT
. | TRBJ1-5 | TRBV28 | . | CASSLGLSQPQHF | TGTGCCAGCAGTTTGGGCTTAAGTCAGCCCCAGCATTTT
. | TRBJ2-7 | TRBV18 | TRBD2 | CASSPRAGSSYEQYF | TGTGCCAGCTCACCCCGAGCGGGAAGCTCCTACGAGCAGTACTTC
. | TRBJ1-6 | TRBV18 | . | CASSLTEDSPLHF | TGTGCCAGCTCACTCACGGAGGATTCACCCCTCCACTTT
. | TRBJ2-5 | TRBV5-1 | TRBD1 | CASSLPGTGGETQYF | TGCGCCAGCAGCTTGCCAGGGACAGGGGGAGAGACCCAGTACTTC
. | TRBJ2-5 | TRBV5-5 | . | CASSGGNQETQYF | TGTGCCAGCAGCGGAGGGAACCAAGAGACCCAGTACTTC
. | TRBJ1-2 | TRBV7-9 | . | CASSSGMDSVARHGYTF | TGTGCCAGCAGCTCCGGGATGGACAGCGTAGCTCGACATGGCTACACCTTC
. | TRBJ1-5 | TRBV19 | . | CATNTVGGSNQPQHF | TGTGCCACCAATACAGTCGGGGGGAGCAATCAGCCCCAGCATTTT
. | TRBJ1-6 | TRBV14 | . | CASSLGPYNSPLHF | TGTGCCAGCAGCCTTGGGCCGTATAATTCACCCCTCCACTTT
. | TRBJ2-7 | TRBV27 | . | CASSLSAAYEQYF | TGTGCCAGCAGTTTATCGGCGGCGTACGAGCAGTACTTC
. | TRBJ2-3 | TRBV3-1/TRBV3-2 | . | CASSLSGYWDTQYF | TGTGCCAGCAGCCTTAGCGGTTATTGGGATACGCAGTATTTT
. | TRBJ1-2 | TRBV19 | TRBD1 | CASRQGTVNYGYTF | TGTGCCAGTAGGCAAGGGACAGTGAACTATGGCTACACCTTC
. | TRBJ1-2 | TRBV2 | TRBD1 | CASSVDRDYGYTF | TGTGCCAGCAGTGTGGACAGGGATTATGGCTACACCTTC
. | TRBJ2-3 | TRBV20-1 | . | CSASQLSTDTQYF | TGCAGTGCTAGTCAACTTTCCACAGATACGCAGTATTTT
. | TRBJ1-6 | TRBV5-1 | . | CASSLGKTGNSPLHF | TGCGCCAGCAGCTTGGGGAAAACAGGGAATTCACCCCTCCACTTT
once | TRBJ2-5 | TRBV7-2 | TRBD2 | CASSLAGAGGGETQYF | TGTGCCAGCAGCTTAGCGGGAGCGGGGGGGGGAGAGACCCAGTACTTC
. | TRBJ2-7 | TRBV7-9 | TRBD1 | CASSLPVGTGTEQYF | TGTGCCAGCAGCTTACCGGTCGGGACAGGGACCGAGCAGTACTTC
once | TRBJ2-7 | TRBV7-8 | . | CASSLVVGRDEQYF | TGTGCCAGCAGCTTAGTGGTGGGCAGGGACGAGCAGTACTTC
. | TRBJ1-5 | TRBV12-5 | . | CASGLGMTANNNQPQHF | TGTGCTAGTGGTTTGGGGATGACTGCAAATAACAATCAGCCCCAGCATTTT
few | TRBJ2-1 | TRBV6-5 | TRBD1 | CASSSGGTYNEQFF | TGTGCCAGCAGTTCAGGGGGCACCTACAATGAGCAGTTCTTC
. | TRBJ1-1 | TRBV2 | . | CASSEELRGGGQNTEAFF | TGTGCCAGCAGTGAAGAGTTGAGAGGCGGGGGGCAGAACACTGAAGCTTTCTTT
. | TRBJ2-2 | TRBV6-5 | TRBD2 | CASIPRGGMGGELFF | TGTGCCAGCATCCCCCGGGGGGGCATGGGCGGGGAGCTGTTTTTT
. | TRBJ2-5 | TRBV5-4 | TRBD2 | CASSFSGGAQETQYF | TGTGCCAGCAGCTTTAGCGGGGGGGCCCAAGAGACCCAGTACTTC
. | TRBJ1-1 | TRBV5-4 | TRBD1 | CASSFISAGGQEAFF | TGTGCCAGCAGCTTCATATCGGCGGGGGGACAGGAAGCTTTCTTT
. | TRBJ2-3 | TRBV7-3 | TRBD2 | CASSFYPPSGGAGTDTQYF | TGTGCCAGCAGCTTCTATCCCCCTAGCGGGGGGGCTGGCACAGATACGCAGTATTTT
. | TRBJ2-7 | TRBV19 | . | CASSSGQLKGEQYF | TGTGCCAGTAGTAGTGGACAGTTAAAGGGCGAGCAGTACTTC
. | TRBJ2-2 | TRBV3-1/TRBV3-2 | . | CASSRSTEVGELFF | TGTGCCAGCAGCCGGTCCACGGAGGTCGGGGAGCTGTTTTTT
. | TRBJ2-2 | TRBV5-5 | TRBD2 | CASSPQGLAGGPGELFF | TGTGCCAGCAGTCCCCAGGGACTAGCGGGGGGGCCCGGGGAGCTGTTTTTT
. | TRBJ2-1 | TRBV11-2 | . | CASSRDNNEQFF | TGTGCCAGCAGCCGGGACAACAATGAGCAGTTCTTC
. | TRBJ2-5 | TRBV30 | . | CASSTGGPGETQYF | TGTGCCTCCAGTACGGGGGGCCCCGGGGAGACCCAGTACTTC
. | TRBJ1-4 | TRBV14 | . | CASSQGTVGPNEKLFF | TGTGCCAGCAGCCAAGGGACAGTGGGGCCTAATGAAAAACTGTTTTTT
. | TRBJ2-7 | TRBV4-1 | . | CASSQDQNTERKQYF | TGCGCCAGCAGCCAAGATCAAAACACCGAACGAAAGCAGTACTTC
. | TRBJ2-3 | TRBV5-4 | . | CASSLTGGSTDTQYF | TGTGCCAGCAGCTTGACCGGGGGTAGCACAGATACGCAGTATTTT
. | TRBJ1-5 | TRBV19 | . | CASSSRRDQPQHF | TGTGCCAGTAGTAGCCGCAGGGATCAGCCCCAGCATTTT
. | TRBJ1-3 | TRBV20-1 | TRBD1 | CSASSAGGGTIYF | TGCAGTGCTAGTTCGGCAGGGGGAGGCACCATATATTTT
few | TRBJ2-5 | TRBV5-6 | . | CASALRGTETQYF | TGTGCCAGCGCCCTCAGGGGAACAGAGACCCAGTACTTC
. | TRBJ2-2 | TRBV9 | TRBD2 | CASSLGLAGAVNTGELFF | TGTGCCAGCAGCCTTGGACTAGCGGGGGCCGTGAACACCGGGGAGCTGTTTTTT
. | TRBJ1-5 | TRBV28 | . | CASSPGDGNQPQHF | TGTGCCAGCAGTCCGGGGGATGGCAATCAGCCCCAGCATTTT
. | TRBJ1-4 | TRBV30 | TRBD1 | CAWRWFPTRDEQGINEKLFF | TGTGCCTGGAGATGGTTCCCCACCCGAGACGAACAGGGGATTAATGAAAAACTGTTTTTT
. | TRBJ2-5 | TRBV11-2 | TRBD2 | CASSPEAGGNQETQYF | TGTGCCAGCAGCCCCGAGGCGGGGGGTAACCAAGAGACCCAGTACTTC
. | TRBJ1-1 | TRBV14 | TRBD1 | CASSHLRGTGPSEAFF | TGTGCCAGCAGCCACCTCCGGGGGACAGGTCCTTCTGAAGCTTTCTTT
. | TRBJ2-4 | TRBV7-2 | . | CASSSNRVFIQYF | TGTGCCAGCAGCTCGAACAGGGTTTTCATTCAGTACTTC
. | TRBJ2-7 | TRBV15 | . | CATSRQATYEQYF | TGTGCCACCAGCAGGCAGGCAACCTACGAGCAGTACTTC
. | TRBJ2-3 | TRBV6-1 | TRBD2 | CASSELRAGSTDTQYF | TGTGCCAGCAGTGAGCTGAGAGCGGGGAGCACAGATACGCAGTATTTT
few | TRBJ1-1 | TRBV10-1 | . | CASSEGGGLYTEAFF | TGCGCCAGCAGTGAAGGCGGAGGTCTCTACACTGAAGCTTTCTTT
. | TRBJ1-6 | TRBV28 | TRBD1 | CASVSTGVNSPLHF | TGTGCCAGCGTCTCGACAGGGGTTAATTCACCCCTCCACTTT
. | TRBJ1-4 | TRBV4-1 | . | CASSQATVRNEKLFF | TGCGCCAGCAGCCAAGCAACAGTCCGTAATGAAAAACTGTTTTTT
. | TRBJ2-7 | TRBV27 | . | CASSFSGRIYEQYF | TGTGCCAGCAGTTTTTCTGGCAGAATATACGAGCAGTACTTC
. | TRBJ2-1 | TRBV18 | TRBD1 | CASSPPTWDRDYNEQFF | TGTGCCAGCTCACCACCTACCTGGGACAGGGATTACAATGAGCAGTTCTTC
. | TRBJ1-6 | TRBV2 | . | CASSATQNSPLHF | TGTGCCAGCAGTGCCACACAGAATTCACCCCTCCACTTT
. | TRBJ1-2 | TRBV6-5 | TRBD1 | CASSYLRGLDYGYTF | TGTGCCAGCAGTTACCTTAGGGGGCTCGACTATGGCTACACCTTC
. | TRBJ2-7 | TRBV28 | . | CASTDPGAPRKYEQYF | TGTGCCAGCACCGATCCAGGGGCCCCCCGCAAGTACGAGCAGTACTTC
. | TRBJ1-4 | TRBV7-9 | . | CASSLDRRNNEKLFF | TGTGCCAGCAGCTTAGATAGGCGGAACAATGAAAAACTGTTTTTT
. | TRBJ1-5 | TRBV24-1 | TRBD1 | CAIQGAGRNQPQHF | TGTGCCATACAGGGGGCTGGTCGGAATCAGCCCCAGCATTTT
many | TRBJ2-3 | TRBV7-9 | TRBD2 | CASSSRVSTSGGADTQYF | TGTGCCAGCAGCTCTAGAGTGTCGACTAGCGGGGGGGCAGATACGCAGTATTTT
. | TRBJ2-2 | TRBV9 | . | CASSVTGPGELFF | TGTGCCAGCAGCGTAACGGGTCCCGGGGAGCTGTTTTTT
. | TRBJ1-1 | TRBV7-8 | TRBD1 | CASSRTGGGTEAFF | TGTGCCAGCAGTCGAACAGGGGGTGGGACTGAAGCTTTCTTT
. | TRBJ1-4 | TRBV11-3 | . | CASSLAGGANEKLFF | TGTGCCAGCAGCTTAGCCGGAGGGGCTAATGAAAAACTGTTTTTT
. | TRBJ1-3 | TRBV5-1 | . | CASNKNAAGATGNTIYF | TGCGCCAGCAACAAAAATGCCGCGGGGGCCACTGGAAACACCATATATTTT